These T cell receptor beta chains were read from a single sample in a study of Ad26.COV2.S vaccination and SARS-CoV-2 variants. Sequenced by immunoSEQ multiplex PCR; TCRdb stores in-frame clones only, minus some. This repertoire shows around 300,000 clones, almost 90% found once; its top ten account for 5.5%. The material sequenced was peripheral blood, taken in a trial of Ad26.COV2.S vaccine versus placebo. The receptors shown here come from a person between 18 and 65 years old who received the Ad26.COV2.S COVID-19 vaccine or a placebo. Both conserved end residues are part of each CDR3. D genes are given only for firm matches. Expanded clones are given a class, and other clones once, few, many or no size at all.

v_gene	abundance	d_gene	j_gene	CDR3nt	CDR3aa
TRBV10-3	NA	NA	TRBJ1-1	TGTGCCATCAAAAGGGGGTGGGACACTGAAGCTTTCTTT	CAIKRGWDTEAFF
TRBV5-4	NA	NA	TRBJ1-1	TGTGGGGTGACGGGACACCCTTTAAACACTGAAGCTTTCTTT	CGVTGHPLNTEAFF
TRBV18	NA	TRBD1	TRBJ1-3	TGTGCCAGCTCAACAGACAGGGTCGGTGGAAACACCATATATTTT	CASSTDRVGGNTIYF
TRBV3-1/TRBV3-2	once	NA	TRBJ2-1	TGTGCCAGCAGCCAGTGGAGGCCGGGGTACAATGAGCAGTTCTTC	CASSQWRPGYNEQFF
TRBV5-1	NA	NA	TRBJ2-1	TGCGCCAGCAGCTTGGCCGGGGGCGGCAATGAGCAGTTCTTC	CASSLAGGGNEQFF
TRBV4-2	NA	TRBD1	TRBJ2-5	TGTGCCAGCAGCCATGACCGGACAGGGTTACAAGAGACCCAGTACTTC	CASSHDRTGLQETQYF
TRBV7-8	NA	NA	TRBJ1-2	TGTGCCAGCAGCCAGCGCTTTGCAAACGAATATGGCTACACCTTC	CASSQRFANEYGYTF
TRBV4-1	NA	TRBD1	TRBJ1-1	TGCGCCAGCAGTCAACTCGGACAGGGACCGAACACTGAAGCTTTCTTT	CASSQLGQGPNTEAFF
TRBV2	NA	NA	TRBJ2-1	TGTGCCAGCAGTTCCGTCCCAGGGGGGTTGTATGGTGAGCAGTTCTTC	CASSSVPGGLYGEQFF
TRBV9	NA	NA	TRBJ1-4	TGTGCCAGCAGCGTAGAGGAGGGGAAATTAAAAAGGGCGCGACTGTTTTTT	CASSVEEGKLKRARLFF
TRBV11-3	NA	TRBD1	TRBJ2-5	TGTGCCAGCAGGGGACGGGACAGCCTTAACACCCAGTACTTC	CASRGRDSLNTQYF
TRBV7-9	once	NA	TRBJ1-5	TGTGCCAGCAGCTTACTAGATCAGCCCCAGCATTTT	CASSLLDQPQHF
TRBV7-2	once	NA	TRBJ2-3	TGTGCCAGCACCGAGTTCGGGGGCACAGATACGCAGTATTTT	CASTEFGGTDTQYF
TRBV7-2	NA	TRBD2	TRBJ2-1	TGTGCCAGCAGCTTTTCTAGCGGGGCGGTGGAGCAGTTCTTC	CASSFSSGAVEQFF
TRBV4-3	NA	NA	TRBJ1-2	TGCGCCAGCAGCCAAGATACGGGGATGCGCTATGGCTACACCTTC	CASSQDTGMRYGYTF
TRBV7-9	NA	TRBD2	TRBJ2-3	TGTGCCAGCAGCTCCCCTTCGGGGGGGCGATCCACAGATACGCAGTATTTT	CASSSPSGGRSTDTQYF
TRBV19	NA	NA	TRBJ1-3	TGTGCCAGCAACCGAGGAGGGTCTGGAAACACCATATATTTT	CASNRGGSGNTIYF
TRBV11-2	NA	TRBD1	TRBJ1-1	TGTGCCAGCACGGGACAGGGTGCCAATGAAGCTTTCTTT	CASTGQGANEAFF
TRBV7-2	NA	NA	TRBJ2-3	TGTGCCAGCAGCTTACCCCGGGGGAGCACAGATACGCAGTATTTT	CASSLPRGSTDTQYF
TRBV4-2	NA	NA	TRBJ1-2	TGTGCCAGCAGCCAAGACAGGGACGGCTATGGCTACACCTTC	CASSQDRDGYGYTF
TRBV30	NA	NA	TRBJ2-1	TGTGCCTGGAGCGTTCGTGGGGCGGTCCTCTACAATGAGCAGTTCTTC	CAWSVRGAVLYNEQFF
TRBV27	NA	NA	TRBJ2-6	TGTGCCAGCAGTGGGATCCTCTCTGGGGCCAACGTCCTGACTTTC	CASSGILSGANVLTF
TRBV18	NA	NA	TRBJ2-7	TGTGCCAGCTCACCACCGACAGGACAAAGCTACGAGCAGTACTTC	CASSPPTGQSYEQYF
TRBV19	once	NA	TRBJ2-5	TGTGCCAGTAGTATGACCGGGCAGTTGGAGACCCAGTACTTC	CASSMTGQLETQYF
TRBV2	NA	TRBD1	TRBJ1-2	TGTGCCAGCAGCCTTAGGACAGGGCGTAACTATGGCTACACCTTC	CASSLRTGRNYGYTF
TRBV6-5	medium-sized	TRBD1	TRBJ1-6	TGTGCCAGCAGTTTCGGGACAGCTAATTCACCCCTCCACTTT	CASSFGTANSPLHF
TRBV5-1	NA	TRBD1	TRBJ1-4	TGCGCCAGCAGCTCGGGACAGGCTAATGAAAAACTGTTTTTT	CASSSGQANEKLFF
TRBV10-3	NA	TRBD1	TRBJ2-6	TGTGCCATCAGGTCAGGGGGTACTGGGGCCAACGTCCTGACTTTC	CAIRSGGTGANVLTF
TRBV6-5	NA	NA	TRBJ2-7	TGTGCCAGCAGTACCCCGGGACACGAATACGAGCAGTACTTC	CASSTPGHEYEQYF
TRBV19	NA	NA	TRBJ1-4	TGTGCCAGTAGTATAGAATGGCGGCAGAATGAAAAACTGTTTTTT	CASSIEWRQNEKLFF
TRBV11-2	NA	NA	TRBJ2-1	TGTGCCAGCACCAAGACCAACTACAATGAGCAGTTCTTC	CASTKTNYNEQFF
TRBV4-3	NA	NA	TRBJ1-2	TGCGCCAGCAGCCTATCCGGACAGATAGGGGGCTACACCTTC	CASSLSGQIGGYTF
TRBV19	NA	TRBD1	TRBJ1-1	TGTGCCAGACCTTCCGACAGGGAGGACACTGAAGCTTTCTTT	CARPSDREDTEAFF
TRBV27	NA	NA	TRBJ2-2	TGTGCCAGCAGTTTATACGGGCGGCACACCGGGGAGCTGTTTTTT	CASSLYGRHTGELFF
TRBV6-2/TRBV6-3	NA	TRBD1	TRBJ1-1	TGTGCCAGCAGTTATTACGGACAGGGTTCAGCTGAAGCTTTCTTT	CASSYYGQGSAEAFF
TRBV7-2	NA	TRBD1	TRBJ1-2	TGTGCCAGCAGCTACCCCGACTGGACAGGGCGGGTTGGCTACACCTTC	CASSYPDWTGRVGYTF
TRBV30	NA	NA	TRBJ1-2	TGTGCCTGGGTCGCCCAGGGTATCTATGGCTACACCTTC	CAWVAQGIYGYTF
TRBV12-3/TRBV12-4	NA	NA	TRBJ2-1	TGTGCCAGCAGTTTAGGGAGCGGCAATGAGCAGTTCTTC	CASSLGSGNEQFF
TRBV4-3	NA	TRBD1	TRBJ2-1	TGCGCCAGCAGCCAAGGAATGTCAGGGGGCGATGAGCAGTTCTTC	CASSQGMSGGDEQFF
TRBV3-1/TRBV3-2	NA	NA	TRBJ1-3	TGTGCCAGCAGCCAAGATTTTACAGGGCTAAACACCATATATTTT	CASSQDFTGLNTIYF
TRBV4-3	NA	TRBD2	TRBJ2-2	TGCGCCAGCCGCCCAGCGGGAGGTGACACCGGGGAGCTGTTTTTT	CASRPAGGDTGELFF
TRBV27	NA	NA	TRBJ2-7	TGTGCCAGCAGTTTCCAGCTGAGCTCCTACGAGCAGTACTTC	CASSFQLSSYEQYF
TRBV24-1	NA	TRBD1	TRBJ2-2	TGTGCCACCAGTAGGCCACCGGGACAGGGGCTTAAGGGGGAGCTGTTTTTT	CATSRPPGQGLKGELFF
TRBV4-3	NA	NA	TRBJ1-1	TGCGCCAGCAGCCACTATGGGAACACTGAAGCTTTCTTT	CASSHYGNTEAFF
TRBV18	NA	NA	TRBJ2-2	TGTGCCAGCTCCCCCCCGGGGTTCTCGTACACCGGGGAGCTGTTTTTT	CASSPPGFSYTGELFF
TRBV24-1	NA	NA	TRBJ1-1	TGTGCCACCAGTGCCGCTCGGGGTACTGAAGCTTTCTTT	CATSAARGTEAFF
TRBV4-3	NA	NA	TRBJ2-2	TGCGCCAGCAGCCTGATCGCTGGCAGCCTGGACACCGGGGAGCTGTTTTTT	CASSLIAGSLDTGELFF
TRBV9	NA	NA	TRBJ2-7	TGTGCCAGCAGCGAGAAAGTGAGTTTCGCTCAGGGCGAGCAGTACTTC	CASSEKVSFAQGEQYF
TRBV3-1/TRBV3-2	NA	NA	TRBJ1-4	TGTGCCAGCAGCCAAGCAGGATCTGTGCTCGGTAATGAAAAACTGTTTTTT	CASSQAGSVLGNEKLFF
TRBV4-1	NA	TRBD2	TRBJ2-1	TGCGCCAGCTCCACAGGGACTAGCGGGAGGGGGGACTACAATGAGCAGTTCTTC	CASSTGTSGRGDYNEQFF
TRBV5-8	NA	NA	TRBJ2-5	TGTGCCAGCAGCTTGGCCTGGCTAGGGGAGACCCAGTACTTC	CASSLAWLGETQYF
TRBV4-3	NA	NA	TRBJ2-1	TGCGCCAGCAGCACCCAGAACTGGGGTGAGCAGTTCTTC	CASSTQNWGEQFF
TRBV12-3/TRBV12-4	NA	NA	TRBJ2-7	TGTGCCAGCAGCCGCGAGGGGACGGAGTACTTC	CASSREGTEYF
TRBV25-1	NA	NA	TRBJ1-2	TGTGCCAGCAGTGCCCCCTGGACGGCTGGCTACACCTTC	CASSAPWTAGYTF
TRBV27	NA	TRBD2	TRBJ2-1	TGTGCCAGCAGACTAGCGGGAGTGGCCGACAATGAGCAGTTCTTC	CASRLAGVADNEQFF